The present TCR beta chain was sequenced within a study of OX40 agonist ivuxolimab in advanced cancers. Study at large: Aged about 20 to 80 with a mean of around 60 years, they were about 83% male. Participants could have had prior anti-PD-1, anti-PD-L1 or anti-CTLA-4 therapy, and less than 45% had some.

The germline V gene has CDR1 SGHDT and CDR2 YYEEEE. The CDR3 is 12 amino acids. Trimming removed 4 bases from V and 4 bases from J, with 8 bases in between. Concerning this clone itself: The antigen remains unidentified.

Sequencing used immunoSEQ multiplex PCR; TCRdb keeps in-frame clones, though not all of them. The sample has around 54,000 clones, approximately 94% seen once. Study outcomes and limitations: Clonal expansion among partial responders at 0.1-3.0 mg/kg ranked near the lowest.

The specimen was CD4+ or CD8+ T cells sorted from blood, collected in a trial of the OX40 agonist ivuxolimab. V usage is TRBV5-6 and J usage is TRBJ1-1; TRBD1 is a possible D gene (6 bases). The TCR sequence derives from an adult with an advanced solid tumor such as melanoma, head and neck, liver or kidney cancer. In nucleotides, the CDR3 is TGTGCCAGCAGCGAGGGGGGCACTGAAGCTTTCTTT. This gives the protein CASSEGGTEAFF.